This T cell receptor beta chain was identified during a study of blood T cells in healthy people across ages. Alongside a J-beta primer mix, a sample-barcoded 5' primer served in a second PCR lasting about 6 to 12 cycles. TCRdb recomputed calls from the 5' RACE reads with MiXCR, one row per CDR3 protein. The sample has more than 750,000 distinct CDR3 sequences, approximately 32% seen once; the top ten hold about 9.4%. The V end lost 6 bases, the J end lost 8 bases, and 19 bases lay between the germline ends. CDR3 length equals 14 residues. These data are also associated with another study on T cells of mothers and their children.

The rearrangement links TRBV12-3 or TRBV12-4 to TRBJ1-2, with D possibly TRBD1 on 6 matching bases. The sample consisted of blood. The TCR originated in a middle-aged woman in good health. CDR3 nucleotides: TGTGCCAGCAGAGCCCCCGAGGGGGGCGGAGGCTACACCTTC. Protein product: CASRAPEGGGGYTF.